This passage covers 12 T cell receptor beta chains from one sample sequenced in a study of vaccination effects on CD4 cells after COVID-19. TCRdb's table, derived via immunoSEQ multiplex PCR, lists solely in-frame clones and lacks some. This sample has tens of thousands of clones, with more than 70% found just once. Peptide-pool stimulation followed by sequencing identified expanded antigen-specific CD4+ clonotypes in the ViraFEST assay. After roughly 11 days in culture, the CD4+ T cells were isolated. Each person got two doses of an mRNA SARS-CoV-2 vaccine, BNT162b2 or mRNA-1273. Their target antigens are unknown. The specimen was CD4+ T cells from PBMCs cultured with HCoV-229E spike peptides, collected after COVID-19 vaccination. The receptors were sampled from a human donor who received a COVID-19 vaccine.

The chain has TRBV6-2 or TRBV6-3 and TRBJ2-5; 13 bases map to TRBD2. Germline values: CDR1 MNHEY, CDR2 SVGEGT. Germline trimming cut 5 bases from V and 6 bases from J; bases unmatched to any gene: 15. The CDR3 spans 18 residues. The CDR3 DNA is TGTGCCAGCAGTGGAGGAGGACTAGCGGGGGCTTGGAGAAAGACCCAGTACTTC. Protein: CASSGGGLAGAWRKTQYF.

J is TRBJ1-2 and V is TRBV28, with a possible D match to TRBD1 (5 bases). The CDR3 is 14 residues long. Germline lookup yields CDR1 MDHEN and CDR2 SYDVKM. Trimming cost V 6 bases and J 6 bases, with 17 bases left between them. CDR3 region: CASRPYVGGDGYTF. In nucleotides, the CDR3 is TGTGCCAGCAGACCCTATGTGGGGGGGGATGGCTACACCTTC.

The rearrangement uses TRBV2 and TRBJ1-5; 10 bases line up with TRBD1. The CDR3 runs to 15 residues. Trimming removed 5 bases from V and 5 bases from J; junction bases left unmatched: 6. Germline values: CDR1 SNHLY, CDR2 FYNNEI. The CDR3 is CASSREGQGYQPQHF. The CDR3, as DNA: TGTGCCAGCAGTCGGGAGGGACAGGGGTATCAGCCCCAGCATTTT.

For the CDR3, the DNA is TGTGCCAGCAGCTTACGGCAGGGGGCTACCTACAATGAGCAGTTCTTC. This encodes CASSLRQGATYNEQFF. The J gene is TRBJ2-1, the V gene TRBV7-2, with 8 bases fitting TRBD1. The trim removed 2 bases at V and 2 bases at J, leaving 5 bases unmatched. This CDR3 comprises 16 residues. CDR1 and CDR2 from the germline V gene are SGHTA and FQGNSA.

This chain links TRBV2 with TRBJ2-3, with a tentative D call TRBD1 (6 bases). CDR3 length: 12 residues. Between the trimmed V and J ends, which lost 11 bases and 0 bases, there was a span of 9 bases. Germline CDR1 reads SNHLY; CDR2 reads FYNNEI. CDR3 sequence reads: CAVDRSTDTQYF. CDR3 nucleotide sequence: TGTGCCGTCGACAGGAGCACAGATACGCAGTATTTT.

The gene calls are TRBV4-1 and TRBJ2-1; TRBD1 matches at 9 bases. V lost 1 base, J lost 5 bases, and 6 bases stayed unmatched. The germline gives CDR1 MGHRA, CDR2 YSYEKL. The CDR3 consists of 16 residues. CDR3 loop: CASSQGVGQGHNEQFF. The CDR3 region has the DNA TGCGCCAGCAGCCAAGGGGTGGGACAGGGACACAATGAGCAGTTCTTC.

V gene TRBV13 combines with J gene TRBJ2-3, with 13 positions matching TRBD2. This CDR3 spans 21 amino acids. The junction had 16 bases not matched to a gene; V was cut back by 4 bases and J by 0 bases. Germline V gene lookup returns CDR1 PRHDT and CDR2 FYEKMQ (reference sequence). The CDR3 loop reads CASSYQPTSGGSYTSTDTQYF. CDR3 in DNA: TGTGCCAGCAGCTACCAACCGACTAGCGGGGGGTCCTATACGAGCACAGATACGCAGTATTTT.

V gene TRBV5-5 combines with J gene TRBJ2-5, with D possibly being TRBD2 (6 bases). This CDR3 is 14 amino acids long. V was trimmed by 0 bases and J by 4 bases, leaving 10 bases between them. Germline lookup yields CDR1 SGHKS and CDR2 YYEKEE (reference sequence). In DNA, the CDR3 is TGTGCCAGCAGCTTGGTTGCGGGGTTAGAGACCCAGTACTTC. Translated, it gives CASSLVAGLETQYF.

A remark on this clone: One end of the junction does not line up with germline, which may come from a read error. The rearrangement links TRBV5-8 to TRBJ2-1, with TRBD2 identical over 8 bases. Germline V gene sequence: CDR1 SGHTS, CDR2 YDEGEE. This CDR3 has 16 amino acids. As DNA, the CDR3 is TGTGGCAGCCCTCACCTTATTAGCGGGGTGTACAATGAGCAGTTCTTC. The encoded protein is CGSPHLISGVYNEQFF.

The chain has TRBV2 and TRBJ2-3; D gene uncertain. This CDR3 comprises 11 residues. CDR1 and CDR2 (germline): SNHLY, FYNNEI. V was pared by 7 bases and J by 6 bases, with 8 bases between. Written as DNA, the CDR3 is TGTGCCAGCACCTCTATGGATACGCAGTATTTT. Protein sequence: CASTSMDTQYF.

The CDR3: CASSRITDIQYF. CDR3 nucleotides: TGTGCCAGTAGTAGGATCACGGACATTCAGTACTTC. The V gene is TRBV19, the J gene TRBJ2-4; D is ambiguous. From germline, CDR1 is LNHDA and CDR2 SQIVND (reference sequence). V was shortened by 4 bases and J by 8 bases, with 9 bases between the two germline ends. The CDR3 length is 12 residues.

The V gene is TRBV6-1, the J gene TRBJ1-1, with D unresolved. This CDR3 contains 15 residues. V lost 1 base and J 1 base, leaving 10 bases between the germline ends. Looked up from germline, CDR1 is MNHNS and CDR2 is SASEGT. This CDR3 is CASSEGSAGNTEAFF. CDR3 nucleotide sequence: TGTGCCAGCAGTGAAGGGTCGGCAGGGAACACTGAAGCTTTCTTT.